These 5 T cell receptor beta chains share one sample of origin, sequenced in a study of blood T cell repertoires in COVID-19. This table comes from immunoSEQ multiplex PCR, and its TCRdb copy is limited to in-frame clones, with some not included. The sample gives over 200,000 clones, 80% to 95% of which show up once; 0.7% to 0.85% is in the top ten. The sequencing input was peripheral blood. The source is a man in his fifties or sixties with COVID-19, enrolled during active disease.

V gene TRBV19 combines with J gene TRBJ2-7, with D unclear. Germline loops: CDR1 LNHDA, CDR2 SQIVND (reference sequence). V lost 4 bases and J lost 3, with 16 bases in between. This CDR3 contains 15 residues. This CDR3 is CASSTIFSQRYEQYF. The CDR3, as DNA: TGTGCCAGTAGTACCATTTTTTCGCAGCGCTACGAGCAGTACTTC.

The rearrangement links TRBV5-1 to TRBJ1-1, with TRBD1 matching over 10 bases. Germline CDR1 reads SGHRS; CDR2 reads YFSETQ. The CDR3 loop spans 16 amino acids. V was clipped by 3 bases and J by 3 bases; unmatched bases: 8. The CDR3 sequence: CASSSIGGQGHTEAFF. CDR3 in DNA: TGCGCCAGCAGCTCCATCGGGGGACAGGGGCACACTGAAGCTTTCTTT.

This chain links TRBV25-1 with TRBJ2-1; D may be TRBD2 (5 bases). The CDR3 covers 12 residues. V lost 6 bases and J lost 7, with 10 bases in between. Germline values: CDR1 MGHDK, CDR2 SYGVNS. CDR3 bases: TGTGCCAGCAGATCGCCGGGGAATGAGCAGTTCTTC. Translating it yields CASRSPGNEQFF.

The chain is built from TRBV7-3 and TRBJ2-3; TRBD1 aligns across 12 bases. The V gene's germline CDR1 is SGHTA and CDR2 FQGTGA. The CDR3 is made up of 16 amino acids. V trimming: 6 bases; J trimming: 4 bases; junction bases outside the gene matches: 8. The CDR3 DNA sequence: TGTGCCAGCAGTCGGCGGGACAGGGGGCAATCAGATACGCAGTATTTT. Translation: CASSRRDRGQSDTQYF.

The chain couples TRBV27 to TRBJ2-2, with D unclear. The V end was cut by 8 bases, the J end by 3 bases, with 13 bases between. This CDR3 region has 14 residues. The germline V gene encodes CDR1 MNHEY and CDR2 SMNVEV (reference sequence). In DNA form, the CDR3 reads TGTGCCAGCCGATCACAGCCCGACACCGGGGAGCTGTTTTTT. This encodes CASRSQPDTGELFF.